Sequencing of this T cell receptor (beta chain) was carried out in a study of regulatory T cells in long-lasting Graves disease. Time point reported: newly diagnosed GD, antithyroid drugs for less than 3 months. Generation of the TCR library employed RNA extracted from PBMCs. Diagnosing Graves' disease relied on the American Thyroid Association guidelines. TCR beta libraries were built with iRepertoire HTBI primers and Arm-PCR of CDR3 regions. A single record per CDR3 protein comes from TCRdb applying MiXCR to the multiplex PCR reads. The table records approximately 360,000 distinct CDR3 sequences, 12% of them present only once. Germline V CDR1 and CDR2: ENHRY, SYGVKD. The CDR3 has 14 amino acids. V lost 3 bases, J lost 2 bases, and 9 bases lay in between. This clonotype has a count of ten or more. The same data also went into a second study, on T cells in Graves' hyperthyroidism and ophthalmopathy.

Material: peripheral blood mononuclear cells (PBMCs), obtained at new diagnosis, from a patient treated with antithyroid drugs. The chain has TRBV10-3 and TRBJ2-3; D gene unclear. The receptor was isolated from a woman aged 18-29 years with Graves disease. CDR3 sequence (DNA): TGTGCCATCAGTGATCGGGCGGACACAGATACGCAGTATTTT. Its translation: CAISDRADTDTQYF.